What follows is one TCR beta chain and its context. This sample was included in a study of blood T cell repertoires in COVID-19. Participants, about 18 to 100 years old, spanned approximately 26 US areas. Authors' data handling: From reference gene primer amplification, estimates of nucleated cell counts were derived. TCRdb's copy holds only in-frame clones and misses some; the assay was immunoSEQ multiplex PCR. V and J calls and clone size are given by that table; D and trimming were obtained from the DNA. The sample carries approximately 150,000 clones, under 90% recorded once. V was cut by 6 bases and J by 7 bases, with 9 bases left in between. The CDR3 contains 12 residues. The germline gives CDR1 LNHDA, CDR2 SQIVND (reference sequence).

This clonotype was obtained from a man aged 45-65 years in a cohort exposed to, infected with or recovered from COVID-19 (not recorded which). Sample: PBMCs or T cells enriched from blood (not recorded which). This chain links TRBV19 with TRBJ2-2; no reliable D call. CDR3 nucleotides: TGTGCCAGTAGGCAGACGGGCGGGGAGCTGTTTTTT. Translated, it gives CASRQTGGELFF. Looking up the rest from reference TRBV19 and TRBJ2-2 gives the full variable domain: DGGITQSPKYLFRKEGQNVTLSCEQNLNHDAMYWYRQDPGQGLRLIYYSQIVNDFQKGDIAEGYSVSREKKESFPLTVTSAQKNPTAFYLCASRQTGGELFFGEGSRLTVL.